The 30 T cell receptor beta chains below were found in one sample sequenced in a study of blood T cells in healthy people across ages. With a J-beta primer mix and a sample-barcoded 5' primer, a second PCR ran 7 to 11 cycles. TCRdb independently ran MiXCR on the 5' RACE reads; one entry per CDR3 protein. The table shows hundreds of thousands of distinct CDR3 sequences, with 29% occurring only once. Sequenced material: blood. These receptors were collected from a woman older than 75 in good health.

This clonotype has at least ten counts. V is TRBV12-3 or TRBV12-4 and J is TRBJ2-7; maybe TRBD1 (6 bases). The CDR3 runs to 13 residues. The V and J ends lost 10 bases and 3 bases respectively, with 16 bases between them. CDR3 loop: CATRRQGIYEQYF. The CDR3 nucleotides are TGTGCCACCAGGCGGCAGGGGATCTACGAGCAGTACTTC.

The sample holds many counts of this clonotype. This chain connects TRBV6-2 or TRBV6-3 to TRBJ2-4, with D uncertain. Germline V gives CDR1 MNHEY, CDR2 SVGEGT. The CDR3 has 12 amino acids. The germline V and J ends were trimmed by 6 bases and 6 bases, with 9 bases remaining between them. CDR3 in DNA: TGTGCCAGCAGAGAGAGTTCAAACATTCAGTACTTC. As protein: CASRESSNIQYF.

The CDR3 DNA sequence: TGCAGTGCTAGAGGGGCAGCCGACTCTGGAAACACCATATATTTT. Protein: CSARGAADSGNTIYF. The chain has TRBV20-1 and TRBJ1-3; D is undetermined. CDR3 length: 15 amino acids. Trimming removed 1 base from V and 0 bases from J, with 10 bases in between. The V gene's germline CDR1 is DFQATT and CDR2 SNEGSKA (reference sequence).

The rearrangement uses TRBV7-2 and TRBJ1-2, with TRBD1 matching over 8 bases. Germline values: CDR1 SGHTA, CDR2 FQGNSA. The CDR3 is 15 residues long. Trimming cost V 3 bases and J 4 bases; bases outside gene matches: 7. CDR3 DNA sequence: TGTGCCAGCAGCTTCCAAACAGGGGGGTTCTATGGCTACACCTTC. As protein: CASSFQTGGFYGYTF.

The J gene is TRBJ1-1, the V gene TRBV20-1; D not certain. Germline loops: CDR1 DFQATT, CDR2 SNEGSKA (reference sequence). The V end was cut by 0 bases, the J end by 4 bases, with 18 bases between. The CDR3 sequence is 16 residues long. Here the CDR3 reads CSARERKNLMSTEAFF. The DNA for the CDR3 is TGCAGTGCTAGAGAACGCAAAAACCTCATGAGCACTGAAGCTTTCTTT.

V usage is TRBV12-3 or TRBV12-4 and J usage is TRBJ2-5, with 10 bases identical to TRBD2. The V and J ends lost 4 bases and 1 base, in that order; junction bases with no gene match: 3. The CDR3 extends over 15 amino acids. Here the CDR3 DNA reads TGTGCCAGCAGTTGGCTAGCGGGGGTCCAAGAGACCCAGTACTTC. Translation: CASSWLAGVQETQYF.

On this clonotype itself: This may come from a read error, since a much larger clone is one base off. V usage is TRBV27 and J usage is TRBJ2-3; no firm D call. CDR3 length: 14 amino acids. The germline CDR1 and CDR2 sequences are MNHEY and SMNVEV (reference sequence). CDR3 nucleotide sequence: TGTGCCGGCAGTCTCACGTGGGGCACAGATACGCAGTATTTT. Protein product: CAGSLTWGTDTQYF.

This sequence joins TRBV10-3 and TRBJ2-5; D possibly corresponds to TRBD1 (6 bases). This CDR3 comprises 14 residues. The germline CDR1 and CDR2 sequences are ENHRY and SYGVKD. V was pared by 4 bases and J by 5 bases, with 14 bases between. The CDR3 reads CAISGTEGWETQYF. As DNA, the CDR3 is TGTGCCATCAGTGGGACAGAGGGCTGGGAGACCCAGTACTTC.

The chain joins TRBV20-1 to TRBJ2-1; D gene uncertain. Germline V gene data show CDR1 as DFQATT and CDR2 as SNEGSKA (reference sequence). CDR3 length: 11 residues. With 5 bases removed from V and 8 bases from J, the gap between germline ends came to 10 bases. The CDR3 loop is CSASPVHEQFF. The CDR3 DNA is TGCAGTGCTTCCCCCGTTCATGAGCAGTTCTTC.

This clonotype has a count of ten or more. The chain links TRBV20-1 to TRBJ2-3, with D hard to call. V gave up 0 bases and J gave up 0 bases, with 10 bases separating them. Germline V gene data show CDR1 as DFQATT and CDR2 as SNEGSKA (reference sequence). The CDR3 is 15 residues long. CDR3 protein: CSARERTTSTDTQYF. The CDR3 DNA follows: TGCAGTGCTAGAGAGAGGACCACCAGCACAGATACGCAGTATTTT.

This sequence joins TRBV12-3 or TRBV12-4 and TRBJ1-1, with D maybe TRBD1 (6 bases). Trimming took 7 bases from V and 4 from J, leaving 13 bases between them. The CDR3 loop spans 13 amino acids. The CDR3 loop is CASTREQGTEAFF. The CDR3 region has the DNA TGTGCCAGCACCAGGGAACAGGGCACTGAAGCTTTCTTT.

Only a few counts were recorded for this clonotype. This may be a read error, as it is one base from a much larger clone. The chain has TRBV7-9 and TRBJ1-2; 9 bases match TRBD1. CDR3 length equals 13 residues. Per germline, CDR1 SEHNR and CDR2 FQNEAQ (reference sequence). V was clipped by 4 bases and J by 4 bases; unmatched bases: 1. This CDR3 reads CASSWGQGYGYTF. The CDR3 DNA follows: TGTGCCAGCAGCTGGGGACAGGGCTATGGCTACACCTTC.

In regard to this clonotype: A much larger clone lies a single base off, so this may be a read error. The rearrangement uses TRBV27 and TRBJ2-5; TRBD1 matches at 10 bases. Losses at the gene ends were 6 bases for V and 11 bases for J; bases not matched to a gene: 12. The CDR3 runs 14 residues. The germline V gene encodes CDR1 MNHEY and CDR2 SMNVEV (reference sequence). The CDR3 sequence is CASSRDRGYNEQYF. The DNA for the CDR3 is TGTGCCAGCAGCCGGGACAGGGGTTACAATGAGCAGTACTTC.

This clonotype showed up many times. The chain employs TRBV12-3 or TRBV12-4 and TRBJ2-4, with TRBD2 matching 14 bases. The CDR3 contains 16 residues. With V trimmed by 6 bases and J by 5 bases, 6 bases remained unmatched. DNA for the CDR3: TGTGCCAGCAGCGAGGGACTAGCGGGGGCCCAAAACATTCAGTACTTC. Translated, it gives CASSEGLAGAQNIQYF.

This clonotype was seen repeatedly, ten times or more. The CDR3 nucleotides are TGTGCCAGCTCACCACGGGGACTGTACAAAAACATTCAGTACTTC. Its protein product is CASSPRGLYKNIQYF. This sequence joins TRBV18 and TRBJ2-4, with D possibly being TRBD2 (6 bases). Germline V gives CDR1 KGHSH, CDR2 LQKENI. Trimming took off 1 base at V and 3 bases at J, with 10 bases between the two ends. This CDR3 is built from 15 residues.

This clonotype occurred a few times. The gene calls are TRBV20-1 and TRBJ1-5; 8 bases match TRBD1. Trimming cost V 6 bases and J 3 bases; bases outside gene matches: 4. In germline, CDR1 is DFQATT, CDR2 SNEGSKA (reference sequence). The CDR3 totals 13 residues. The CDR3 nucleotides read TGCAGTGCGGCAGGGGGCTCCAATCAGCCCCAGCATTTT. Its translation is CSAAGGSNQPQHF.

V gene TRBV6-6 combines with J gene TRBJ1-2, with 8 bases fitting TRBD1. Unmatched junction bases numbered 3, after V lost 6 bases and J lost 3 bases. Germline CDR1 and CDR2: MNHNY and SVGAGI (reference sequence). This CDR3 is built from 13 residues. CDR3 coding DNA: TGTGCCAGCAGGTCGACAGGGGACTATGGCTACACCTTC. This encodes CASRSTGDYGYTF.

This clonotype has a handful of counts. The rearrangement uses TRBV20-1 and TRBJ1-4, with no clear D. V was pared by 5 bases and J by 8 bases, with 15 bases between. Germline V CDR1 and CDR2: DFQATT, SNEGSKA (reference sequence). The length of the CDR3 is 13 residues. The CDR3 reads CSAHGGFGEKLFF. CDR3 nucleotide sequence: TGCAGTGCTCATGGAGGGTTTGGGGAAAAACTGTTTTTT.

This clonotype came up many times. This chain joins TRBV6-6 and TRBJ2-6, with a tentative D call TRBD1 (5 bases). This CDR3 is built from 15 residues. Germline V CDR1 and CDR2: MNHNY, SVGAGI (reference sequence). V was pared by 0 bases and J by 5 bases, with 8 bases between. The CDR3 loop is CASSYSQGWANVLTF. The DNA of the CDR3 is TGTGCCAGCAGTTACTCGCAGGGCTGGGCCAACGTCCTGACTTTC.

The genes are TRBV20-1 and TRBJ2-1, with D possibly being TRBD1 or TRBD2 (9 bases each). Per germline, CDR1 DFQATT and CDR2 SNEGSKA (reference sequence). This CDR3 comprises 18 residues. The V end lost 5 bases, the J end lost 8 bases, and 31 bases lay between the germline ends. CDR3: CSALSTGGQVAGVDEQFF. DNA of the CDR3: TGCAGTGCTCTGAGTACAGGGGGCCAGGTAGCGGGAGTGGATGAGCAGTTCTTC.

The chain is built from TRBV7-4 and TRBJ2-7; D gene unclear. The CDR3 runs 13 residues. The germline V gene has CDR1 SGHVT and CDR2 SQSDAQ. V lost 6 bases, J lost 2 bases, and 11 bases lay in between. The CDR3 is CASRLGIPYEQYF. The CDR3 bases are TGTGCCAGCAGGTTGGGGATTCCCTACGAGCAGTACTTC.

The chain employs TRBV3-1 and TRBJ2-5; D perhaps matches TRBD2 (5 bases). CDR1 and CDR2 (germline): LGHDT, YNNKEL (reference sequence). V was trimmed by 8 bases and J by 2 bases, leaving 12 bases between them. The CDR3 contains 13 residues. CDR3 nucleotides: TGTGCCAGCCTTAGGACTTCGCAAGAGACCCAGTACTTC. Protein sequence: CASLRTSQETQYF.

This clonotype occurred many times. The J gene is TRBJ2-1, the V gene TRBV7-2; 7 bases fit TRBD1. The CDR3 spans 14 residues. V was pared by 5 bases and J by 7 bases, with 8 bases of the junction left unmatched. Germline CDR1 is SGHTA and CDR2 is FQGNSA. The CDR3 is CASSTNRGRNEQFF. For the CDR3, the DNA is TGTGCCAGCAGCACCAACAGGGGTAGGAATGAGCAGTTCTTC.

As regards this clonotype: A much larger clone lies a single base off, so this may be a read error. CDR3 nucleotide sequence: TGTGCCAGCAAAGGCGGGGGTATTAGCAATGAGCAGTTCTTC. This codes for CASKGGGISNEQFF. V usage is TRBV9 and J usage is TRBJ2-1; 7 nucleotides line up with TRBD2. Germline assignment: CDR1 SGDLS and CDR2 YYNGEE. The V segment lost 6 bases and the J segment 6 bases; nucleotides outside the gene matches: 9. The CDR3 consists of 14 residues.

The rearrangement uses TRBV11-3 and TRBJ1-5, with 8 bases that match TRBD1. The CDR3 is 16 residues long. V lost 2 bases and J lost 9; bases outside the gene matches: 12. Germline CDR1 is SGHNT and CDR2 is YENEEA. CDR3 amino acids: CASSLRTGHRLGPQHF. In DNA form, the CDR3 reads TGTGCCAGCAGCTTAAGGACAGGGCACCGCCTAGGGCCCCAGCATTTT.

The CDR3 reads CASSLTAAPQPQHF. CDR3 in DNA: TGTGCCAGCAGCTTAACAGCAGCACCACAGCCCCAGCATTTT. The rearrangement links TRBV5-5 to TRBJ1-5; unclear D gene. Trimming cost V 2 bases and J 7 bases, with 13 bases left between them. The CDR3 covers 14 residues. Germline V gene data show CDR1 as SGHKS and CDR2 as YYEKEE (reference sequence).

The chain is built from TRBV6-1 and TRBJ1-5; 7 positions match TRBD1. The CDR3 length is 15 residues. The V and J ends lost 5 bases and 1 base, in that order; junction bases with no gene match: 5. In germline, CDR1 is MNHNS, CDR2 SASEGT. CDR3 loop: CASSPTGRSNQPQHF. In DNA, the CDR3 is TGTGCCAGCAGTCCGACAGGGCGCAGCAATCAGCCCCAGCATTTT.

The sample holds a few counts of this clonotype. The chain uses TRBV7-3 and TRBJ2-1; 8 bases are a match to TRBD2. Germline CDR1 and CDR2: SGHTA and FQGTGA. V trimming: 4 bases; J trimming: 5 bases; junction bases outside the gene matches: 4. CDR3 length: 14 residues. The CDR3, as DNA: TGTGCCAGCAGCTCTCGGGGGGGAAACAATGAGCAGTTCTTC. Protein product: CASSSRGGNNEQFF.

The rearrangement links TRBV7-2 to TRBJ2-7, with D possibly matching TRBD1 (6 bases). The CDR3 contains 13 residues. Germline CDR1 SGHTA, CDR2 FQGNSA. V shed 6 bases and J shed 4 bases, with 13 bases lying between them. Written as DNA, the CDR3 is TGTGCCAGCAGACTGGACAGACAGTACGAGCAGTACTTC. Protein product: CASRLDRQYEQYF.

The table lists this clonotype with a few counts. The chain recombines TRBV7-2 with TRBJ2-3; 8 bases agree with TRBD2. V lost 5 bases to trimming and J lost 5 bases; unmatched junction nucleotides: 9. Germline V lookup: CDR1 SGHTA, CDR2 FQGNSA. The CDR3 spans 15 residues. The CDR3 bases are TGTGCCAGCAGCCCCAGTGCGGGGGGCCGAGATACGCAGTATTTT. This sequence encodes CASSPSAGGRDTQYF. Based on the CDR3 plus reference TRBV7-2 and TRBJ2-3, the full variable domain is GAGVSQSPSNKVTEKGKDVELRCDPISGHTALYWYRQSLGQGLEFLIYFQGNSAPDKSGLPSDRFSAERTGGSVSTLTIQRTQQEDSAVYLCASSPSAGGRDTQYFGPGTRLTVL.